This passage covers 15 T cell receptor beta chains from one sample sequenced in a study of Ad26.COV2.S vaccination and SARS-CoV-2 variants. Documented treatment: some 19 received Ad26.COV2.S at low or high dose, single or two shots; roughly 5 received placebo; per-sample allocation not given. After the first vaccine or placebo injection, samples were drawn on day 63. Method: immunoSEQ multiplex PCR; TCRdb's copy keeps in-frame clones and lacks some. The profile shows roughly 380,000 clones, approximately 88% of them singletons. Here the sequenced sample was peripheral blood, taken in a trial of Ad26.COV2.S vaccine versus placebo. The receptors here all came from a person between 18 and 59 years old who received the Ad26.COV2.S COVID-19 vaccine or a placebo.

This chain joins TRBV13 and TRBJ2-2, with D unresolved. Germline V lookup: CDR1 PRHDT, CDR2 FYEKMQ (reference sequence). The CDR3 is made up of 14 amino acids. The V and J ends lost 0 bases and 6 bases respectively, with 8 bases between them. The CDR3 loop is CASSLGRASGELFF. DNA of the CDR3: TGTGCCAGCAGCTTAGGCCGAGCGTCCGGGGAGCTGTTTTTT.

This clone was detected once. An end of the junction does not agree with germline; a read error may underlie this. V is TRBV7-7 and J is TRBJ2-1; 7 bases map to TRBD1. The CDR3 spans 13 residues. The germline gives CDR1 SSHAT, CDR2 FNYEAQ (reference sequence). The CDR3 DNA sequence: TGTGCTAGCAGGCAAAGACAGGGCAATGAGCAGTTCTTC. This gives the protein CASRQRQGNEQFF.

This rearrangement joins TRBV2 to TRBJ2-7; tentatively, D is TRBD2 (5 bases). CDR3 length: 14 residues. Germline CDR1 reads SNHLY; CDR2 reads FYNNEI. The germline V and J ends were trimmed by 1 base and 8 bases, with 15 bases remaining between them. The CDR3 sequence: CASSEDGDARKQYF. The CDR3, as DNA: TGTGCCAGCAGTGAAGACGGGGATGCGAGGAAGCAGTACTTC.

The rearrangement joins TRBV9 to TRBJ2-5, with D hard to call. V lost 1 base to trimming and J lost 5 bases, with 9 bases between them. CDR3 length: 13 amino acids. CDR1 and CDR2 (germline): SGDLS, YYNGEE. The CDR3 DNA sequence: TGTGCCAGCAGCGTATCCCCTTGGGAGACCCAGTACTTC. Encoded protein: CASSVSPWETQYF.

V gene TRBV7-6 combines with J gene TRBJ2-7; TRBD1 matches at 9 bases. This CDR3 has 16 amino acids. V dropped 5 bases and J dropped 3; count of bases not matched to a gene: 11. CDR1 and CDR2 (germline): SGHVS, FNYEAQ. The CDR3 DNA is TGTGCCAGCAGCCCCGGTACAGGGGGCGTTTACTACGAGCAGTACTTC. Amino acid sequence: CASSPGTGGVYYEQYF.

The J gene is TRBJ2-7, the V gene TRBV7-6; TRBD2 matches at 10 bases. This CDR3 has 15 residues. Per germline, CDR1 SGHVS and CDR2 FNYEAQ. J lost 3 bases, V lost 5 bases, and 7 bases had no gene match. The CDR3 sequence is CASSPERGGIYEQYF. In nucleotides, the CDR3 is TGTGCCAGCAGCCCAGAGCGGGGGGGCATCTACGAGCAGTACTTC.

In its sample, this clone was seen a few times. The genes are TRBV28 and TRBJ1-1; D ambiguous. This CDR3 is built from 15 residues. Trimming stripped 5 bases from V and 4 bases from J, with 17 bases between. Germline V gives CDR1 MDHEN, CDR2 SYDVKM. This CDR3 is CASSAPPFGSTEAFF. The CDR3 DNA reads TGTGCCAGCAGTGCCCCCCCCTTCGGGAGCACTGAAGCTTTCTTT.

This chain joins TRBV7-8 and TRBJ1-2; D possibly corresponds to TRBD1 (6 bases). CDR3 length: 14 amino acids. Germline V gives CDR1 SGHVS, CDR2 FQNEAQ. V was cut by 5 bases and J by 4 bases, with 14 bases left in between. This CDR3 reads CASSPTGLFYGYTF. CDR3 sequence (DNA): TGTGCCAGCAGCCCAACAGGGCTCTTCTATGGCTACACCTTC.

This chain connects TRBV5-1 to TRBJ1-4; D is possibly TRBD1 (6 bases). Germline assignment: CDR1 SGHRS and CDR2 YFSETQ. CDR3 length: 17 amino acids. V was trimmed by 1 base and J by 7 bases, leaving 20 bases between them. In DNA, the CDR3 is TGCGCCAGCAGCTTGACTCCGGGGGCCCGTGGGACTGAAAAACTGTTTTTT. It yields the protein CASSLTPGARGTEKLFF.

The chain carries TRBV5-1 and TRBJ1-2; D unclear. The germline V gene encodes CDR1 SGHRS and CDR2 YFSETQ. The CDR3 runs 17 residues. V dropped 2 bases and J dropped 4 bases, with 21 bases sitting between them. CDR3 DNA sequence: TGCGCCAGCAGCTTCGCGGGCGGGTACAGCGGCTTCTATGGCTACACCTTC. This encodes CASSFAGGYSGFYGYTF.

The chain has TRBV5-4 and TRBJ2-2; D gene unclear. V was cut by 0 bases and J by 5 bases, with 5 bases left in between. Germline V gives CDR1 SGHNT, CDR2 YYREEE (reference sequence). CDR3 length: 13 amino acids. In nucleotides, the CDR3 is TGTGCCAGCAGCTTGGGAATGACCGGGGAGCTGTTTTTT. Translating gives CASSLGMTGELFF.

The gene calls are TRBV5-5 and TRBJ1-1; TRBD1 agrees at 9 bases. V was clipped by 9 bases and J by 0 bases; unmatched bases: 12. The length of the CDR3 is 16 residues. CDR1 SGHKS and CDR2 YYEKEE come from the germline V gene (reference sequence). This CDR3 reads CATSRTGVPMNTEAFF. CDR3 coding DNA: TGTGCCACCTCCAGGACAGGGGTCCCTATGAACACTGAAGCTTTCTTT.

V gene TRBV7-2 combines with J gene TRBJ2-3; D remains ambiguous. Germline-derived CDR1 and CDR2 are SGHTA and FQGNSA. The V and J ends lost 5 bases and 0 bases respectively, with 9 bases between them. The CDR3 extends over 14 amino acids. The CDR3 DNA follows: TGTGCCAGCAGCCCCTCCACTAGCACAGATACGCAGTATTTT. Translating gives CASSPSTSTDTQYF.

The V call is TRBV9, the J call TRBJ2-7; 11 bases fit TRBD2. The germline gives CDR1 SGDLS, CDR2 YYNGEE. Unmatched junction bases numbered 4, after V lost 4 bases and J lost 4 bases. CDR3 size: 14 residues. Here the CDR3 reads CASSLAGGKYEQYF. The CDR3, as DNA: TGTGCCAGCAGCCTAGCGGGGGGTAAATACGAGCAGTACTTC.

The chain employs TRBV6-5 and TRBJ2-3; TRBD1 aligns across 7 bases. The CDR3 loop spans 14 amino acids. Unmatched junction bases numbered 3, after V lost 6 bases and J lost 0 bases. Looked up from germline, CDR1 is MNHEY and CDR2 is SVGAGI. The CDR3: CASSSGQSTDTQYF. In DNA form, the CDR3 reads TGTGCCAGCAGCTCGGGACAGAGCACAGATACGCAGTATTTT.